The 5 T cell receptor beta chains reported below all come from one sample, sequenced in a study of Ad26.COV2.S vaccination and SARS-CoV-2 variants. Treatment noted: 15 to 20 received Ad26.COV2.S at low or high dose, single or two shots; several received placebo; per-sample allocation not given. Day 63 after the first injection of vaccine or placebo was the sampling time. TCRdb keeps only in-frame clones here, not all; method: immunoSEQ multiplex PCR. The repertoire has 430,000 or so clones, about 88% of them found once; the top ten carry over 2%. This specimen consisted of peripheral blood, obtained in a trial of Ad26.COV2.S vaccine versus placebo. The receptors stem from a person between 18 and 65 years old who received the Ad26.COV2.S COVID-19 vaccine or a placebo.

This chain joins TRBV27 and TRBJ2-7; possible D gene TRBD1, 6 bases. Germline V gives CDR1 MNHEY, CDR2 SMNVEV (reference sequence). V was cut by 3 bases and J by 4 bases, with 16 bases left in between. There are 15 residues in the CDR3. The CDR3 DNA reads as TGTGCCAGCAGTTTCGATATAGGTACAGGGTACGAGCAGTACTTC. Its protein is CASSFDIGTGYEQYF.

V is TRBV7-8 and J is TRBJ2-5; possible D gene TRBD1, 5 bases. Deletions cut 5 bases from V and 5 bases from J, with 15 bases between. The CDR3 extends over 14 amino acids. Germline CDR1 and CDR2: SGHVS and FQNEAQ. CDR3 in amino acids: CASSRDPSGETQYF. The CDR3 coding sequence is TGTGCCAGCAGCCGAGACCCCTCAGGGGAGACCCAGTACTTC.

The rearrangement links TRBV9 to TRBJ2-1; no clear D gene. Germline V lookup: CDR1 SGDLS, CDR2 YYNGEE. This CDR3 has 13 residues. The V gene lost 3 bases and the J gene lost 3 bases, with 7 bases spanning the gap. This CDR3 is CASSGTVYNEQFF. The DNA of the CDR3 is TGTGCCAGCAGCGGGACGGTCTACAATGAGCAGTTCTTC.

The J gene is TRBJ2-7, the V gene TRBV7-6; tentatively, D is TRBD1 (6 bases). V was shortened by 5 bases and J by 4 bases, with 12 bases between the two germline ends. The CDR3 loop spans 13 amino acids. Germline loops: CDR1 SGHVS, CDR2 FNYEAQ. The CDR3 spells CASSARRGYEQYF. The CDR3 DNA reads TGTGCCAGCAGCGCTCGCAGGGGTTACGAGCAGTACTTC. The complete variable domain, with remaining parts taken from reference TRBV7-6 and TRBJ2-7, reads GAGVSQSPRYKVTKRGQDVALRCDPISGHVSLYWYRQALGQGPEFLTYFNYEAQQDKSGLPNDRFSAERPEGSISTLTIQRTEQRDSAMYRCASSARRGYEQYFGPGTRLTVT.

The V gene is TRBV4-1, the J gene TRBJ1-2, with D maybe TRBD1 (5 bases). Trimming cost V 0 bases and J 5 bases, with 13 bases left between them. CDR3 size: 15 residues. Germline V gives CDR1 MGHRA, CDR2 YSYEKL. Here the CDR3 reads CASSQEPGAVYGYTF. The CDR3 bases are TGCGCCAGCAGCCAAGAACCCGGGGCAGTATATGGCTACACCTTC.